This is a list of T cell receptor beta chains from one sample in a study of blood T cell repertoires in COVID-19. Only in-frame clones appear in the TCRdb table, and some are missing; sequencing was by immunoSEQ multiplex PCR. The data hold about 200,000 clones, with roughly 86% observed a single time. Sequencing was done on a sample of peripheral blood. The receptors were sampled from a man aged 18 to 35 with active or convalescent COVID-19. Both conserved end residues are part of each CDR3. Each record gives: J gene, CDR3 length, V gene, clone size, D gene, CDR3 protein, CDR3 DNA. D genes are given only for firm matches. Expanded clones get a size class; other rows say once, few or many, or leave the size out.

j_gene: TRBJ1-2; len: 15; v_gene: TRBV6-2/TRBV6-3; abundance: few; d_gene: TRBD1; CDR3aa: CASSPTGDRGYGYTF; CDR3nt: TGTGCCAGCAGTCCGACTGGGGACAGAGGGTATGGCTACACCTTC
j_gene: TRBJ1-2; len: 11; v_gene: TRBV4-2; abundance: NA; d_gene: NA; CDR3aa: CASSPSGEITF; CDR3nt: TGTGCCAGCAGCCCTTCAGGGGAAATAACCTTC
j_gene: TRBJ2-5; len: 13; v_gene: TRBV29-1; abundance: NA; d_gene: NA; CDR3aa: CSVVQGGQETQYF; CDR3nt: TGCAGCGTCGTACAGGGTGGCCAAGAGACCCAGTACTTC
j_gene: TRBJ2-2; len: 18; v_gene: TRBV9; abundance: NA; d_gene: TRBD1; CDR3aa: CASSATTGDSILTGELFF; CDR3nt: TGTGCCAGCAGCGCGACGACCGGGGACAGTATCCTCACCGGGGAGCTGTTTTTT
j_gene: TRBJ2-1; len: 15; v_gene: TRBV19; abundance: NA; d_gene: NA; CDR3aa: CASSTQLTEANEQFF; CDR3nt: TGTGCCAGTAGTACACAGCTGACAGAGGCCAATGAGCAGTTCTTC
j_gene: TRBJ1-1; len: 13; v_gene: TRBV2; abundance: NA; d_gene: NA; CDR3aa: CASIGGDGTEAFF; CDR3nt: TGTGCCAGCATCGGAGGGGATGGGACTGAAGCTTTCTTT
j_gene: TRBJ2-3; len: 16; v_gene: TRBV6-2/TRBV6-3; abundance: NA; d_gene: TRBD2; CDR3aa: CASSYGAGTNTDTQYF; CDR3nt: TGTGCCAGCAGTTACGGGGCGGGGACTAACACAGATACGCAGTATTTT
j_gene: TRBJ1-2; len: 12; v_gene: TRBV12-3/TRBV12-4; abundance: NA; d_gene: TRBD1; CDR3aa: CASSDRGYGYTF; CDR3nt: TGTGCCAGCAGCGACAGGGGGTATGGCTACACCTTC
j_gene: TRBJ1-1; len: 15; v_gene: TRBV25-1; abundance: NA; d_gene: NA; CDR3aa: CASSAAGAKNTEAFF; CDR3nt: TGTGCCAGCAGTGCTGCAGGGGCTAAGAACACTGAAGCTTTCTTT
j_gene: TRBJ1-2; len: 14; v_gene: TRBV7-2; abundance: NA; d_gene: NA; CDR3aa: CASSLAAGSDGYTF; CDR3nt: TGTGCCAGCAGCTTAGCAGCAGGGTCGGATGGCTACACCTTC
j_gene: TRBJ1-1; len: 14; v_gene: TRBV7-2; abundance: NA; d_gene: NA; CDR3aa: CASSPRTVNTEAFF; CDR3nt: TGTGCCAGCAGCCCACGGACTGTAAACACTGAAGCTTTCTTT
j_gene: TRBJ1-1; len: 15; v_gene: TRBV30; abundance: NA; d_gene: NA; CDR3aa: CAWSIQVTVNTEAFF; CDR3nt: TGTGCCTGGAGCATACAGGTGACGGTGAACACTGAAGCTTTCTTT
j_gene: TRBJ2-1; len: 12; v_gene: TRBV7-9; abundance: NA; d_gene: NA; CDR3aa: CASSLLEIEQFF; CDR3nt: TGTGCCAGCAGCTTACTAGAGATTGAGCAGTTCTTC
j_gene: TRBJ1-2; len: 13; v_gene: TRBV7-9; abundance: NA; d_gene: NA; CDR3aa: CASSLLTDYGYTF; CDR3nt: TGTGCCAGCAGCTTATTGACAGACTATGGCTACACCTTC
j_gene: TRBJ2-1; len: 13; v_gene: TRBV12-3/TRBV12-4; abundance: NA; d_gene: NA; CDR3aa: CASRRDWNNEQFF; CDR3nt: TGTGCCAGCAGGAGGGACTGGAACAATGAGCAGTTCTTC
j_gene: TRBJ2-5; len: 15; v_gene: TRBV3-1/TRBV3-2; abundance: once; d_gene: NA; CDR3aa: CASSQLRDNQETQYF; CDR3nt: TGTGCCAGCAGCCAACTCCGGGACAACCAAGAGACCCAGTACTTC
j_gene: TRBJ2-3; len: 16; v_gene: TRBV4-2; abundance: few; d_gene: NA; CDR3aa: CASSQDRRVSTDTQYF; CDR3nt: TGTGCCAGCAGCCAAGATCGACGGGTTAGCACAGATACGCAGTATTTT
j_gene: TRBJ1-6; len: 14; v_gene: TRBV19; abundance: NA; d_gene: NA; CDR3aa: CASTKDRNDSPLHF; CDR3nt: TGTGCCAGTACAAAAGACAGGAACGATTCACCCCTCCACTTT
j_gene: TRBJ1-5; len: 13; v_gene: TRBV6-5; abundance: NA; d_gene: NA; CDR3aa: CASSRGVGQPQHF; CDR3nt: TGTGCCAGCAGTCGGGGAGTGGGCCAGCCCCAGCATTTT
j_gene: TRBJ2-7; len: 13; v_gene: TRBV12-3/TRBV12-4; abundance: NA; d_gene: NA; CDR3aa: CASSITGIGEQYF; CDR3nt: TGTGCCAGCAGTATAACAGGGATAGGCGAGCAGTACTTC
j_gene: TRBJ2-7; len: 14; v_gene: TRBV9; abundance: NA; d_gene: TRBD1; CDR3aa: CASSLGQGVYEQYF; CDR3nt: TGTGCCAGCAGCCTGGGACAGGGGGTATACGAGCAGTACTTC
j_gene: TRBJ2-1; len: 16; v_gene: TRBV7-9; abundance: NA; d_gene: TRBD2; CDR3aa: CASSQGRTSGYNEQFF; CDR3nt: TGTGCCAGCAGTCAAGGTCGGACTAGCGGTTACAATGAGCAGTTCTTC
j_gene: TRBJ1-6; len: 15; v_gene: TRBV3-1/TRBV3-2; abundance: NA; d_gene: TRBD1; CDR3aa: CASSHQGQGRSPLHF; CDR3nt: TGTGCCAGCAGCCATCAGGGACAGGGTCGATCACCCCTCCACTTT
j_gene: TRBJ2-2; len: 16; v_gene: TRBV2; abundance: NA; d_gene: NA; CDR3aa: CASSGVGTKNTGELFF; CDR3nt: TGTGCCAGCAGTGGAGTGGGGACAAAAAACACCGGGGAGCTGTTTTTT
j_gene: TRBJ1-2; len: 14; v_gene: TRBV5-1; abundance: NA; d_gene: TRBD1; CDR3aa: CASSSTGAGGAVTF; CDR3nt: TGCGCCAGCAGCTCCACCGGGGCAGGGGGCGCGGTCACCTTC
j_gene: TRBJ2-2; len: 15; v_gene: TRBV9; abundance: NA; d_gene: NA; CDR3aa: CASSVDPGNTGELFF; CDR3nt: TGTGCCAGCAGCGTAGATCCAGGGAATACCGGGGAGCTGTTTTTT
j_gene: TRBJ2-4; len: 15; v_gene: TRBV7-9; abundance: NA; d_gene: NA; CDR3aa: CASSLATAGRNIQYF; CDR3nt: TGTGCCAGCAGCTTAGCGACGGCAGGGAGGAACATTCAGTACTTC
j_gene: TRBJ1-3; len: 12; v_gene: TRBV11-2; abundance: NA; d_gene: NA; CDR3aa: CASSPTGNTIYF; CDR3nt: TGTGCCAGCAGCCCCACTGGAAACACCATATATTTT
j_gene: TRBJ1-4; len: 14; v_gene: TRBV3-1/TRBV3-2; abundance: NA; d_gene: NA; CDR3aa: CASSHREGGEKLFF; CDR3nt: TGTGCCAGCAGCCATAGGGAGGGAGGGGAAAAACTGTTTTTT
j_gene: TRBJ1-1; len: 19; v_gene: TRBV19; abundance: NA; d_gene: TRBD1; CDR3aa: CASSIDLGLGQPKNTEAFF; CDR3nt: TGTGCCAGTAGTATAGATCTTGGTCTGGGACAGCCCAAGAACACTGAAGCTTTCTTT
j_gene: TRBJ2-6; len: 18; v_gene: TRBV6-1; abundance: NA; d_gene: NA; CDR3aa: CASSEAPSRGSGANVLTF; CDR3nt: TGTGCCAGCAGTGAAGCGCCATCTAGAGGGTCCGGGGCCAACGTCCTGACTTTC
j_gene: TRBJ2-1; len: 15; v_gene: TRBV29-1; abundance: NA; d_gene: NA; CDR3aa: CSVVGRRGPYNEQFF; CDR3nt: TGCAGCGTTGTGGGACGGCGGGGGCCCTACAATGAGCAGTTCTTC
j_gene: TRBJ2-1; len: 15; v_gene: TRBV13; abundance: NA; d_gene: TRBD1; CDR3aa: CASSVRDRGYNEQFF; CDR3nt: TGTGCCAGCAGCGTCCGGGACAGGGGCTACAATGAGCAGTTCTTC
j_gene: TRBJ1-4; len: 18; v_gene: TRBV7-4; abundance: once; d_gene: NA; CDR3aa: CASSKSRGAGSLKEKLFF; CDR3nt: TGTGCCAGCAGCAAGAGCCGGGGGGCAGGTAGCTTGAAAGAAAAACTGTTTTTT
j_gene: TRBJ1-1; len: 15; v_gene: TRBV29-1; abundance: once; d_gene: NA; CDR3aa: CSIIGRKGVNTEAFF; CDR3nt: TGCAGCATCATCGGGCGGAAGGGGGTGAACACTGAAGCTTTCTTT
j_gene: TRBJ2-2; len: 14; v_gene: TRBV5-6; abundance: NA; d_gene: NA; CDR3aa: CASTTTWNTGELFF; CDR3nt: TGTGCCAGCACCACCACTTGGAACACCGGGGAGCTGTTTTTT
j_gene: TRBJ2-1; len: 15; v_gene: TRBV7-9; abundance: NA; d_gene: TRBD1; CDR3aa: CASSTRQGLDNEQFF; CDR3nt: TGTGCCAGCAGCACCCGACAGGGGTTGGACAATGAGCAGTTCTTC
j_gene: TRBJ2-7; len: 18; v_gene: TRBV5-6; abundance: NA; d_gene: TRBD2; CDR3aa: CASSHTRGSGRRDHEQYF; CDR3nt: TGTGCCAGCAGCCACACAAGGGGTAGCGGGAGAAGGGACCACGAGCAGTACTTC
j_gene: TRBJ2-7; len: 14; v_gene: TRBV30; abundance: NA; d_gene: TRBD2; CDR3aa: CAWSVRLAGSEQYF; CDR3nt: TGTGCCTGGAGTGTAAGGCTAGCGGGATCCGAGCAGTACTTC
j_gene: TRBJ1-5; len: 17; v_gene: TRBV4-1; abundance: NA; d_gene: TRBD1; CDR3aa: CASSQPRTGEGNQPQHF; CDR3nt: TGCGCCAGCAGCCAACCCCGGACAGGGGAGGGCAATCAGCCCCAGCATTTT
j_gene: TRBJ1-5; len: 13; v_gene: TRBV19; abundance: NA; d_gene: NA; CDR3aa: CASSIPVNQPQHF; CDR3nt: TGTGCCAGTAGTATACCCGTCAATCAGCCCCAGCATTTT
j_gene: TRBJ1-1; len: 13; v_gene: TRBV3-1/TRBV3-2; abundance: NA; d_gene: TRBD1; CDR3aa: CASRSTGGTEAFF; CDR3nt: TGTGCCAGCAGGTCGACAGGGGGAACTGAAGCTTTCTTT
j_gene: TRBJ2-7; len: 16; v_gene: TRBV3-1/TRBV3-2; abundance: NA; d_gene: NA; CDR3aa: CASSQGVGALSYEQYF; CDR3nt: TGTGCCAGCAGCCAAGGGGTAGGGGCCCTGTCCTACGAGCAGTACTTC
j_gene: TRBJ1-1; len: 14; v_gene: TRBV19; abundance: NA; d_gene: NA; CDR3aa: CASINGLRNTEAFF; CDR3nt: TGTGCCAGTATAAATGGACTGCGGAACACTGAAGCTTTCTTT
j_gene: TRBJ1-3; len: 15; v_gene: TRBV9; abundance: NA; d_gene: TRBD1; CDR3aa: CASSETGTQGNTIYF; CDR3nt: TGTGCCAGCAGCGAGACAGGGACGCAGGGAAACACCATATATTTT
j_gene: TRBJ2-2; len: 15; v_gene: TRBV3-1/TRBV3-2; abundance: NA; d_gene: TRBD2; CDR3aa: CASSLGLAGAGELFF; CDR3nt: TGTGCCAGCAGCCTTGGACTAGCGGGAGCCGGGGAGCTGTTTTTT
j_gene: TRBJ2-1; len: 12; v_gene: TRBV6-6; abundance: NA; d_gene: NA; CDR3aa: CASSQPGVEQFF; CDR3nt: TGTGCCAGCAGTCAGCCGGGGGTAGAGCAGTTCTTC
j_gene: TRBJ2-3; len: 14; v_gene: TRBV11-3; abundance: NA; d_gene: NA; CDR3aa: CASSSRDFQDTQYF; CDR3nt: TGTGCCAGCAGCTCAAGGGACTTCCAAGATACGCAGTATTTT
j_gene: TRBJ2-1; len: 16; v_gene: TRBV4-1; abundance: NA; d_gene: TRBD2; CDR3aa: CASSQVNERGGNEQFF; CDR3nt: TGCGCCAGCAGCCAAGTAAACGAGCGGGGGGGCAATGAGCAGTTCTTC
j_gene: TRBJ2-5; len: 12; v_gene: TRBV14; abundance: NA; d_gene: TRBD2; CDR3aa: CASASGVETQYF; CDR3nt: TGTGCCAGCGCTAGCGGAGTCGAGACCCAGTACTTC
j_gene: TRBJ2-7; len: 14; v_gene: TRBV5-4; abundance: NA; d_gene: TRBD2; CDR3aa: CASSLGTSGGEQYF; CDR3nt: TGTGCCAGCAGCTTGGGGACTAGCGGGGGCGAGCAGTACTTC
j_gene: TRBJ2-3; len: 15; v_gene: TRBV2; abundance: many; d_gene: NA; CDR3aa: CASSKGPPSTDTQYF; CDR3nt: TGTGCCAGCAGTAAAGGGCCACCCAGCACAGATACGCAGTATTTT
j_gene: TRBJ2-3; len: 12; v_gene: TRBV11-2; abundance: NA; d_gene: NA; CDR3aa: CASSLSTDTQYF; CDR3nt: TGTGCCAGCAGCCTCAGCACAGATACGCAGTATTTT
j_gene: TRBJ2-5; len: 14; v_gene: TRBV27; abundance: NA; d_gene: TRBD1; CDR3aa: CASRQTGNSETQYF; CDR3nt: TGTGCCAGCAGACAGACAGGGAATTCGGAGACCCAGTACTTC